These T cell receptor beta chains were read from a single sample in a study of cytomegalovirus exposure and HLA in healthy donors. TCRdb keeps only in-frame clones here, not all; method: immunoSEQ multiplex PCR. The sample contains 150,000 or so clones, roughly 80% of which appear only once. The sample taken for sequencing was PBMCs. These receptors came from a woman aged 40 to 55 in good health and CMV-seropositive. Both conserved end residues are part of each CDR3. Only some rows state a clone size, as once, few, many or a class for expanded clones.

v_call: TRBV4-1; clone_size: NA; cdr3_length: 14; cdr3_aa: CASSATGDQETQYF
v_call: TRBV5-1; clone_size: NA; cdr3_length: 13; cdr3_aa: CASSFTGVAEAFF
v_call: TRBV19; clone_size: NA; cdr3_length: 15; cdr3_aa: CASSKTTGYDYGYTF
v_call: TRBV7-2; clone_size: NA; cdr3_length: 14; cdr3_aa: CASSLYSSTDTQYF
v_call: TRBV4-1; clone_size: few; cdr3_length: 18; cdr3_aa: CASSLSASGGALTDTQYF
v_call: TRBV9; clone_size: NA; cdr3_length: 13; cdr3_aa: CASSGGSTDTQYF
v_call: TRBV6-1; clone_size: NA; cdr3_length: 16; cdr3_aa: CASIDEAGTGGYGYTF
v_call: TRBV19; clone_size: NA; cdr3_length: 17; cdr3_aa: CASSIFGTSGATGELFF
v_call: TRBV28; clone_size: NA; cdr3_length: 17; cdr3_aa: CASSNRPGVAGSGELFF
v_call: TRBV27; clone_size: NA; cdr3_length: 15; cdr3_aa: CASSLSAGLSYGYTF
v_call: TRBV7-6; clone_size: NA; cdr3_length: 13; cdr3_aa: CASSSPTGNGYTF
v_call: TRBV7-2; clone_size: NA; cdr3_length: 14; cdr3_aa: CASTRQGPNTEAFF
v_call: TRBV9; clone_size: NA; cdr3_length: 13; cdr3_aa: CASSTQGRNTIYF
v_call: TRBV30; clone_size: once; cdr3_length: 13; cdr3_aa: CASNQESGNTIYF
v_call: TRBV5-6; clone_size: NA; cdr3_length: 14; cdr3_aa: CASWERGRRTEAFF